These 4 T cell receptor beta chains share one sample of origin, sequenced in a study of blood T cell repertoires in COVID-19. Produced via immunoSEQ multiplex PCR; TCRdb's table is partial and in-frame only. The profile covers some 260,000 clones, with around 88% appearing a single time and about 1.3% taken by the ten largest. Material: peripheral blood. These receptors came from a man of 80 years or more with acute or convalescent COVID-19.

The rearrangement links TRBV25-1 to TRBJ1-4; D may be TRBD1 (5 bases). V was pared by 7 bases and J by 6 bases, with 9 bases between. The germline V gene has CDR1 MGHDK and CDR2 SYGVNS. The CDR3 has 12 residues. The CDR3 sequence is CASKGVDEKLFF. In DNA, the CDR3 is TGTGCCAGCAAAGGGGTAGATGAAAAACTGTTTTTT.

The chain combines TRBV24-1 with TRBJ2-6; 8 bases align to TRBD1. The V segment lost 4 bases and the J segment 0 bases; nucleotides outside the gene matches: 4. CDR3 size: 17 residues. CDR1 and CDR2 from the germline V gene are KGHDR and SFDVKD. CDR3 in amino acids: CATSEGQGYSGANVLTF. CDR3 in DNA: TGTGCCACCAGTGAAGGACAGGGTTACTCTGGGGCCAACGTCCTGACTTTC.

In this sample, this clone turned up once. DNA of the CDR3: TGTGCCAGCAGGGTTAGCGGGCCGCCCTACGAGCAGTACTTC. It specifies CASRVSGPPYEQYF. The chain links TRBV25-1 to TRBJ2-7; 7 bases match TRBD2. CDR3 length: 14 amino acids. The J segment lost 2 bases and the V segment lost 6 bases, leaving 7 bases of the junction unmatched. Germline-derived CDR1 and CDR2 are MGHDK and SYGVNS.

This chain connects TRBV11-1 to TRBJ1-1; D ambiguous. The CDR3 loop spans 14 amino acids. Germline CDR1 is SGHAT and CDR2 is FQDESV (reference sequence). V dropped 4 bases and J dropped 4 bases, with 13 bases sitting between them. CDR3 sequence reads: CASSSPFYATEAFF. The DNA for the CDR3 is TGTGCCAGCAGCTCGCCGTTCTACGCCACTGAAGCTTTCTTT.